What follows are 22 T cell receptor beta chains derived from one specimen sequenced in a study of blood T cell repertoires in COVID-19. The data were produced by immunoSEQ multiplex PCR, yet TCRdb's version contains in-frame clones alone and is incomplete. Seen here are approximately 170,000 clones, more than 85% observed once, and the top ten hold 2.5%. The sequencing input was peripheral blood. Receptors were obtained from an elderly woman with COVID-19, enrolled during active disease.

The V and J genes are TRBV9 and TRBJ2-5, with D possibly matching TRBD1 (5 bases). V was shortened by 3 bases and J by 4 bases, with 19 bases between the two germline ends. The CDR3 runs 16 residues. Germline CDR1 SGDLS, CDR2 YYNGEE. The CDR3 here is CASSAGALVGRETQYF. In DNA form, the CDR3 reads TGTGCCAGCAGCGCTGGGGCGCTAGTCGGAAGAGAGACCCAGTACTTC.

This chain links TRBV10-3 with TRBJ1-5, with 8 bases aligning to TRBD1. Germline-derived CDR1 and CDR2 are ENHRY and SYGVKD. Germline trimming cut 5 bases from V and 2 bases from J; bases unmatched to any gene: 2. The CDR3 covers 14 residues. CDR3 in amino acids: CAISPGGGNQPQHF. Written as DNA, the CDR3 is TGTGCCATCAGTCCAGGGGGCGGCAATCAGCCCCAGCATTTT.

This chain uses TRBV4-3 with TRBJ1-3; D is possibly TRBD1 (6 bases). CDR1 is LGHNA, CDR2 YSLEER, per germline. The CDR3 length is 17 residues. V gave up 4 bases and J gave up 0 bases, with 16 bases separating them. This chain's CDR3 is CASSPDIPGASGNTIYF. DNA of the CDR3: TGCGCCAGCAGCCCAGACATTCCAGGGGCCTCTGGAAACACCATATATTTT.

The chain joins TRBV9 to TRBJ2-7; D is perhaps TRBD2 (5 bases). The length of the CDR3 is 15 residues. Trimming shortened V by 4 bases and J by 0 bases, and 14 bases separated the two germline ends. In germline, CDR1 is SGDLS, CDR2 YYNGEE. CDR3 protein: CASSPTAGNSYEQYF. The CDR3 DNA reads TGTGCCAGCAGCCCAACCGCGGGCAACTCCTACGAGCAGTACTTC.

CDR3 sequence: CASSLLVDRRTMYGYTF. CDR3 DNA: TGCGCCAGCAGTCTCTTAGTTGACAGGAGAACTATGTATGGCTACACCTTC. The V and J genes are TRBV4-1 and TRBJ1-2; TRBD1 might be the D (6 bases). This CDR3 comprises 17 residues. Germline loops: CDR1 MGHRA, CDR2 YSYEKL. V shed 6 bases and J shed 5 bases, with 25 bases lying between them.

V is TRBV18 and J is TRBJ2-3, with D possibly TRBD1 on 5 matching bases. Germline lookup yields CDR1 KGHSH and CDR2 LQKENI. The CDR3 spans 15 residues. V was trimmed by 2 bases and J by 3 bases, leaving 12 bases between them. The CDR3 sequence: CASSPIEAGTDTQYF. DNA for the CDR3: TGTGCCAGCTCACCAATTGAGGCAGGGACAGATACGCAGTATTTT.

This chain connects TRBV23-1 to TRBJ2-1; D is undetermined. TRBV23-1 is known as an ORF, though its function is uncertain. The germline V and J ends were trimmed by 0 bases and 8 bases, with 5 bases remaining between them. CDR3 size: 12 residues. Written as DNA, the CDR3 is TGCGCCAGCAGTCAATCCCGTGATGAGCAGTTCTTC. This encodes CASSQSRDEQFF.

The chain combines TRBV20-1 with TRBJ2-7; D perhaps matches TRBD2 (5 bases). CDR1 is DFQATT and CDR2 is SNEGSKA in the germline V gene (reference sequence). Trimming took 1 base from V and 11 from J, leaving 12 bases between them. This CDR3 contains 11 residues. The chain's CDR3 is CSARGSGDEYF. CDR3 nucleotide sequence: TGCAGTGCTAGAGGCAGCGGCGATGAGTACTTC.

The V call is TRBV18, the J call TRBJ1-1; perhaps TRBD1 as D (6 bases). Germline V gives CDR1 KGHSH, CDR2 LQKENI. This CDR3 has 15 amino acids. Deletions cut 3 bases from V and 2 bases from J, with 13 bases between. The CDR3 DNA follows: TGTGCCAGCTCACCCAAGGACAGCCCAAACACTGAAGCTTTCTTT. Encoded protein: CASSPKDSPNTEAFF.

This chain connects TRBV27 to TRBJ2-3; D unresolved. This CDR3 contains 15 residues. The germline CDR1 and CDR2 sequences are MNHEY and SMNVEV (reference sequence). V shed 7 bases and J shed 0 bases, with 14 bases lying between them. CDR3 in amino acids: CASNSCRYSTDTQYF. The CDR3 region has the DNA TGTGCCAGCAATTCATGCCGCTACAGCACAGATACGCAGTATTTT.

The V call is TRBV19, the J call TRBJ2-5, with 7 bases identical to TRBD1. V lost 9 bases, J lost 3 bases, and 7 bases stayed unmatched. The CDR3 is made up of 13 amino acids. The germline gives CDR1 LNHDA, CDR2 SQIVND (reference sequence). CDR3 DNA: TGTGCCAGCAACAGGGGCTGGGAAGAGACCCAGTACTTC. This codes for CASNRGWEETQYF.

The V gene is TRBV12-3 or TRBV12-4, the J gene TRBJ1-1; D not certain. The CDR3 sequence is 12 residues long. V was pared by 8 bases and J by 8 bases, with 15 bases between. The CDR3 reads CASGQPGGEAFF. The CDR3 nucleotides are TGTGCCAGCGGCCAACCGGGAGGAGAAGCTTTCTTT.

As DNA, the CDR3 is TGTGCCAGTAGTACAGGTAGGGGGGACCCAGGGGGACATCAAGAGACCCAGTACTTC. It yields the protein CASSTGRGDPGGHQETQYF. The chain employs TRBV19 and TRBJ2-5; D might be TRBD1 (7 bases). The CDR3 length is 19 residues. Germline V gene sequence: CDR1 LNHDA, CDR2 SQIVND (reference sequence). Trimming left V 4 bases short and J 2 bases short, with 26 bases between. The full variable domain, rest sourced from reference TRBV19 and TRBJ2-5, is DGGITQSPKYLFRKEGQNVTLSCEQNLNHDAMYWYRQDPGQGLRLIYYSQIVNDFQKGDIAEGYSVSREKKESFPLTVTSAQKNPTAFYLCASSTGRGDPGGHQETQYFGPGTRLLVL.

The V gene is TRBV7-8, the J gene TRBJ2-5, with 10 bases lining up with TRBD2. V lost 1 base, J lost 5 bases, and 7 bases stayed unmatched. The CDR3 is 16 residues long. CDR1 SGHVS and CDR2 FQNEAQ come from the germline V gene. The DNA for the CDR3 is TGTGCCAGCAGCTTAGTTCCTAGCGGGAGTCGGGAGACCCAGTACTTC. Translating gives CASSLVPSGSRETQYF.

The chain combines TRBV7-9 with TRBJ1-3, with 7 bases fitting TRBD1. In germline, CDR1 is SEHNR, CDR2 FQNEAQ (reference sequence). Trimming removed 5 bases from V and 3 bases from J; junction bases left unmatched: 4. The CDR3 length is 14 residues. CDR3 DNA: TGTGCCAGCAGCCTCACAGGGGTTGGAAACACCATATATTTT. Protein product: CASSLTGVGNTIYF.

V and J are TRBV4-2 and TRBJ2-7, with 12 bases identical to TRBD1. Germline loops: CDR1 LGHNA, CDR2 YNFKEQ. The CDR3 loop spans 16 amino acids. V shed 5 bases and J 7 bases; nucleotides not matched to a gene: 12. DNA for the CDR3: TGTGCCAGCAGCGAACCACCGGGACAGGGGGCCGGGGAGCAGTACTTC. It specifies CASSEPPGQGAGEQYF.

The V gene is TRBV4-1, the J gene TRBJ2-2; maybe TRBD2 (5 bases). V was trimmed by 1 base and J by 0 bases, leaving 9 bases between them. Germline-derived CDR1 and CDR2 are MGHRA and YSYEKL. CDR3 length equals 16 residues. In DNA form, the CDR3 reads TGCGCCAGCAGCCAAGGCGAACTAGCGAACACCGGGGAGCTGTTTTTT. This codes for CASSQGELANTGELFF.

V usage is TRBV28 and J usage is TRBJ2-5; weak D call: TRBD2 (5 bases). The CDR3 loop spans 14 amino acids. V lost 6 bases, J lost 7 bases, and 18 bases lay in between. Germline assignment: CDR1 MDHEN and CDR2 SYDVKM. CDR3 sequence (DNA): TGTGCCAGCAGGGAGCGGCTAGGTTGGAGGACCCAGTACTTC. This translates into CASRERLGWRTQYF.

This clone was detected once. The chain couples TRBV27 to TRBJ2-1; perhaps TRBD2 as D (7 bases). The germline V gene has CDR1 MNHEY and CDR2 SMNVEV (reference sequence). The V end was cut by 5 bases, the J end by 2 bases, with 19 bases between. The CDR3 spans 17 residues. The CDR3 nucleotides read TGTGCCAGCAGTACTGCGCGGGGGCGAGCGACCTACAATGAGCAGTTCTTC. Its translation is CASSTARGRATYNEQFF.

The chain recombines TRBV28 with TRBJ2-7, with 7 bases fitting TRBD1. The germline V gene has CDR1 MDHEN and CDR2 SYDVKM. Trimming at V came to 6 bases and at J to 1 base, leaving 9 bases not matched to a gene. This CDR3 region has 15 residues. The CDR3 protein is CASSPFPGQSYEQYF. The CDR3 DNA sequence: TGTGCCAGCAGCCCTTTTCCGGGACAGTCCTACGAGCAGTACTTC.

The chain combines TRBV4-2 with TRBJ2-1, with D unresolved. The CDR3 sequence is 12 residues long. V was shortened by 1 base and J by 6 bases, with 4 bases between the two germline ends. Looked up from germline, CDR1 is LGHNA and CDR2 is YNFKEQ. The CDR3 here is CASSQVSNEQFF. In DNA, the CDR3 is TGTGCCAGCAGCCAAGTCAGCAATGAGCAGTTCTTC.

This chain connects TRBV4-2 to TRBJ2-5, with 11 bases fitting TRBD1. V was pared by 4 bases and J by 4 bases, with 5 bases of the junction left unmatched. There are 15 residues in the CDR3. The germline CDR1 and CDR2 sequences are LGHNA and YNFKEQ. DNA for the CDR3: TGTGCCAGCAGCCCTGGACAGGGGGCGGGAGAGACCCAGTACTTC. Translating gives CASSPGQGAGETQYF.